These T cell receptor beta chains were read from a single sample in a study of CD8+ T cells in alopecia areata. This table comes from immunoSEQ multiplex PCR, and its TCRdb copy is limited to in-frame clones, with some not included. This table has more than 95,000 clones, around 60% appearing once. Sample: CD4+ T cells sorted from blood, taken at week 4, from a patient treated with tofacitinib. All receptors come from a human donor with alopecia areata. The CDR3 runs from the conserved cysteine through the conserved F or W.

V: TRBV7-9
J: TRBJ2-5
CDR3: CASSLSAILETQYF

V: TRBV6-5
J: TRBJ2-1
CDR3: CASSNGGTNNEQFF

V: TRBV29-1
J: TRBJ1-5
CDR3: CSVDGGANQPQHF

V: TRBV7-9
J: TRBJ2-5
CDR3: CASSFKETQYF

V: TRBV6-5
J: TRBJ2-7
CDR3: CASSRSYEQYF

V: TRBV6-5
J: TRBJ2-3
CDR3: CASRTTGSDTQYF

V: TRBV6-6
J: TRBJ2-6
CDR3: CASTPGANVLTF

V: TRBV6-5
J: TRBJ2-7
CDR3: CAGGRGPYEQYF

V: TRBV7-2
J: TRBJ1-5
CDR3: CASSLVGDQPQHF

V: TRBV4-1
J: TRBJ1-2
CDR3: CASSQVTSRGVSYGYTF

V: TRBV7-2
J: TRBJ2-7
CDR3: CASSFRTGGLYEQYF

V: TRBV7-2
J: TRBJ2-5
CDR3: CASSFWGGEQETQYF

V: TRBV7-2
J: TRBJ2-2
CDR3: CASSLGGLADRGELFF

V: TRBV29-1
J: TRBJ2-3
CDR3: CSVEQGQASTDTQYF

V: TRBV5-4
J: TRBJ1-2
CDR3: CASSWPGQGLYGYTF

V: TRBV5-4
J: TRBJ1-1
CDR3: CASSQPSMNTEAFF

V: TRBV9
J: TRBJ1-2
CDR3: CASSVDGRGSAAGYTF

V: TRBV9
J: TRBJ2-3
CDR3: CASSVAQTDTQYF

V: TRBV27
J: TRBJ2-2
CDR3: CASSRTSGMNTGELFF

V: TRBV19
J: TRBJ1-5
CDR3: CASSTEREQPQHF

V: TRBV7-7
J: TRBJ2-3
CDR3: CASSPNSGSTDTQYF

V: TRBV30
J: TRBJ2-1
CDR3: CAWSEGGSNNEQFF

V: TRBV2
J: TRBJ1-2
CDR3: CASILEDGLYGYTF

V: TRBV10-3
J: TRBJ2-7
CDR3: CAILAGASSYEQYF

V: TRBV5-1
J: TRBJ2-2
CDR3: CASDRSNTGELFF

V: TRBV7-9
J: TRBJ2-7
CDR3: CASVTSGSYEQYF

V: TRBV7-9
J: TRBJ1-1
CDR3: CASSWGNTEAFF

V: TRBV30
J: TRBJ2-2
CDR3: CAWSSPRELFF

V: TRBV2
J: TRBJ1-2
CDR3: CATRTGVNYGYTF

V: TRBV29-1
J: TRBJ2-7
CDR3: CSVASGIRSYEQYF

V: TRBV30
J: TRBJ1-1
CDR3: CACTGGIMNTEAFF

V: TRBV29-1
J: TRBJ1-2
CDR3: CSVSGPRAEYGYTF

V: TRBV29-1
J: TRBJ1-2
CDR3: CSVGHFNYGYTF

V: TRBV2
J: TRBJ2-3
CDR3: CASSVGAADKNFHGTDTQYF

V: TRBV30
J: TRBJ1-5
CDR3: CAWGQGRQPQHF

V: TRBV7-9
J: TRBJ2-1
CDR3: CASSPSGTMIDEQFF

V: TRBV29-1
J: TRBJ2-7
CDR3: CSGRRGQGGEQYF

V: TRBV4-2
J: TRBJ2-5
CDR3: CASSQGLGARETQYF

V: TRBV29-1
J: TRBJ2-3
CDR3: CSVRESFTDTQYF

V: TRBV4-1
J: TRBJ2-1
CDR3: CASSLRGRPDEQFF

V: TRBV18
J: TRBJ1-1
CDR3: CASSPTTGGGTEAFF

V: TRBV4-1
J: TRBJ2-2
CDR3: CASSQDRGQVFGRSFTGELFF

V: TRBV5-6
J: TRBJ2-3
CDR3: CASSFRDRGLDTQYF

V: TRBV18
J: TRBJ2-1
CDR3: CASSPDSDNEQFF

V: TRBV9
J: TRBJ2-1
CDR3: CASSVGNGKGFSNEQFF

V: TRBV29-1
J: TRBJ1-1
CDR3: CSVRRPNTEAFF

V: TRBV29-1
J: TRBJ1-1
CDR3: CSVGTEAFF

V: TRBV7-2
J: TRBJ1-2
CDR3: CASLRDRAHYGYTF

V: TRBV5-4
J: TRBJ2-3
CDR3: CASRGTPSADTQYF

V: TRBV29-1
J: TRBJ2-1
CDR3: CSFRSGSAYNEQFF

V: TRBV7-2
J: TRBJ2-7
CDR3: CASSQTHGPYEQYF

V: TRBV30
J: TRBJ1-3
CDR3: CAWSSRTTIYF

V: TRBV6-6
J: TRBJ2-3
CDR3: CASSPHGQYLNTQYF

V: TRBV6-5
J: TRBJ1-2
CDR3: CASSPRDVYGYTF

V: TRBV4-1
J: TRBJ2-5
CDR3: CASSQGVQETQYF

V: TRBV28
J: TRBJ1-1
CDR3: CASCTAPCREAFF

V: TRBV30
J: TRBJ1-2
CDR3: CAWSGGNGRGYTF